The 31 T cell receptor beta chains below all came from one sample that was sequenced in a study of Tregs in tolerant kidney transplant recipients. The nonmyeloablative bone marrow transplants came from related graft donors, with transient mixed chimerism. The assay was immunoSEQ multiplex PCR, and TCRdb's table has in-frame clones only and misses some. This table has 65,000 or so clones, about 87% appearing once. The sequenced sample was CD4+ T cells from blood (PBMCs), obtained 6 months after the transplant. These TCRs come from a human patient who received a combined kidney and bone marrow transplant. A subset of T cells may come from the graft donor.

CDR3 DNA sequence: TGTGCCAGCAGCGGCCGGGACAGGGTGGCCGGGGAGCTGTTTTTT. Translation: CASSGRDRVAGELFF. The rearrangement uses TRBV7-9 and TRBJ2-2; 9 bases align to TRBD1. V was pared by 5 bases and J by 6 bases, with 7 bases of the junction left unmatched. This CDR3 is built from 15 residues. From germline, CDR1 is SEHNR and CDR2 FQNEAQ (reference sequence).

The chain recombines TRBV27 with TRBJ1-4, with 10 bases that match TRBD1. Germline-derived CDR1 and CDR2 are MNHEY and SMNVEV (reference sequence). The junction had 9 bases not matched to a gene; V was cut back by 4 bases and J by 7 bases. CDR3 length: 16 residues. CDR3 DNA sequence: TGTGCCAGCAGTTCCTGGGACAGGGGTACAGTTGAAAAACTGTTTTTT. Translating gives CASSSWDRGTVEKLFF.

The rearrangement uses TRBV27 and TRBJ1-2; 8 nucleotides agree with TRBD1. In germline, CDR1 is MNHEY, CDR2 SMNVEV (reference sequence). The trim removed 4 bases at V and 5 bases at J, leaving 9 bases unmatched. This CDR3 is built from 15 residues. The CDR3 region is CASSSLDRGTYGYTF. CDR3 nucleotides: TGTGCCAGCAGTTCCCTCGACAGGGGAACTTATGGCTACACCTTC.

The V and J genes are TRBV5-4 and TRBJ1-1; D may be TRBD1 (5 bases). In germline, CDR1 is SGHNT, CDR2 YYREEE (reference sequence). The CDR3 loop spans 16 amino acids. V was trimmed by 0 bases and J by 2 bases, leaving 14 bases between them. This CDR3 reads CASSLGPGGSNTEAFF. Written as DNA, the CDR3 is TGTGCCAGCAGCTTGGGCCCGGGGGGATCTAACACTGAAGCTTTCTTT.

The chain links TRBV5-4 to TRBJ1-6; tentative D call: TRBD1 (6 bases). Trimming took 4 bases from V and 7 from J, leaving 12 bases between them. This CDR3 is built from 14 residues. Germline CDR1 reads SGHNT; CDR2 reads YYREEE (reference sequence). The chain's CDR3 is CASSLTGGNSPLHF. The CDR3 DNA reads TGTGCCAGCAGCCTGACAGGTGGGAATTCACCCCTCCACTTT.

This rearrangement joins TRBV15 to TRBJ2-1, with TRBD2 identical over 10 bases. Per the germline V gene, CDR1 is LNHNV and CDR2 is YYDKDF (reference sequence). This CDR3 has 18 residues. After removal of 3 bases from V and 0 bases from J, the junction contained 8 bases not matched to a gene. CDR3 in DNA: TGTGCCACCAGCAGGGGTCTAGCGGGAGTGATCTCCTACAATGAGCAGTTCTTC. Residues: CATSRGLAGVISYNEQFF.

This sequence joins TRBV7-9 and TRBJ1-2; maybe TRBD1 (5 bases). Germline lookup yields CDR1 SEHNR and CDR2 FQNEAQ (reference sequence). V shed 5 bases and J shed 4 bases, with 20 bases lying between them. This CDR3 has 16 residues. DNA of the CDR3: TGTGCCAGCAGCCCCCCATGGGGCGTGGCTCCCTATGGCTACACCTTC. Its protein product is CASSPPWGVAPYGYTF.

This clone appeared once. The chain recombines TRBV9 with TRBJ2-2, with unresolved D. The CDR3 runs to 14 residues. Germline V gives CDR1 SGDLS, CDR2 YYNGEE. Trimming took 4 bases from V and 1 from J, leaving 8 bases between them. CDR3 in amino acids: CASSLTQNTGELFF. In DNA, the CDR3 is TGTGCCAGCAGCCTTACACAGAACACCGGGGAGCTGTTTTTT.

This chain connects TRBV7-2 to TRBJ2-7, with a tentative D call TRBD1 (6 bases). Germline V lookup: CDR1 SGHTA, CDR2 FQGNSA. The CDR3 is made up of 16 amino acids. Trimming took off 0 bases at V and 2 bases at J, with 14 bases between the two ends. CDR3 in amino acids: CASSLAFHGGPYEQYF. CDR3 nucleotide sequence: TGTGCCAGCAGCTTAGCTTTTCATGGGGGCCCCTACGAGCAGTACTTC. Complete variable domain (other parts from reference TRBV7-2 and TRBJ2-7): GAGVSQSPSNKVTEKGKDVELRCDPISGHTALYWYRQSLGQGLEFLIYFQGNSAPDKSGLPSDRFSAERTGGSVSTLTIQRTQQEDSAVYLCASSLAFHGGPYEQYFGPGTRLTVT.

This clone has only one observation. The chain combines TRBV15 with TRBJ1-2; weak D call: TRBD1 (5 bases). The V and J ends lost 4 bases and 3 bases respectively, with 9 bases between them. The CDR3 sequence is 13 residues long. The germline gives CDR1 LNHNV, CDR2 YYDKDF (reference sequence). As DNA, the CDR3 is TGTGCCACCAGCATTGACAGATACTATGGCTACACCTTC. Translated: CATSIDRYYGYTF.

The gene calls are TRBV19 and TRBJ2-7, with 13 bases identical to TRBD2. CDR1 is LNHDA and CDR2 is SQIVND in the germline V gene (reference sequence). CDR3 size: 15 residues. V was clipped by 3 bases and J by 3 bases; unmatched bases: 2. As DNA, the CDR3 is TGTGCCAGTAGTATCGGACTAGCGGGAGTCTACGAGCAGTACTTC. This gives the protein CASSIGLAGVYEQYF.

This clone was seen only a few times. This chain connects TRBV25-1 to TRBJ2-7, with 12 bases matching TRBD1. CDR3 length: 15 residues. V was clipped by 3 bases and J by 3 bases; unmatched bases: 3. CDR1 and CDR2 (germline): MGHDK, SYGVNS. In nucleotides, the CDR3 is TGTGCCAGCAGTGATTGGGACAGGGGGCGCTACGAGCAGTACTTC. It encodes CASSDWDRGRYEQYF.

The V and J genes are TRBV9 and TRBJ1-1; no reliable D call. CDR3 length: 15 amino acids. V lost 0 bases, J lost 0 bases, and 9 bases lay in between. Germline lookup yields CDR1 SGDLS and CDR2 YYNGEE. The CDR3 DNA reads TGTGCCAGCAGCGTAGTCCCCACGGTGAACACTGAAGCTTTCTTT. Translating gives CASSVVPTVNTEAFF.

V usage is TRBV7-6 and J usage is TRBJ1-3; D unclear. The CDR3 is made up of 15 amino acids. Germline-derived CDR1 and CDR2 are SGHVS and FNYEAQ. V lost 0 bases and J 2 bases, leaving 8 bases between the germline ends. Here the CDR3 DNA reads TGTGCCAGCAGCTTAGCGCGGGCAACTGGAAACACCATATATTTT. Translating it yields CASSLARATGNTIYF.

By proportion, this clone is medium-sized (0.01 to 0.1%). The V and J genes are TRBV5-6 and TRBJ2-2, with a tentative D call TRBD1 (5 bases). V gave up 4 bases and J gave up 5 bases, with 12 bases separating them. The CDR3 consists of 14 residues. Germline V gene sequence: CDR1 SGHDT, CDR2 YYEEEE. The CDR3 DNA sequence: TGTGCCAGCAGCCCAATAGGGGTTACCGGGGAGCTGTTTTTT. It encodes CASSPIGVTGELFF. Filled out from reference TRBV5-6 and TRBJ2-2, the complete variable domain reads DAGVTQSPTHLIKTRGQQVTLRCSPKSGHDTVSWYQQALGQGPQFIFQYYEEEERQRGNFPDRFSGHQFPNYSSELNVNALLLGDSALYLCASSPIGVTGELFFGEGSRLTVL.

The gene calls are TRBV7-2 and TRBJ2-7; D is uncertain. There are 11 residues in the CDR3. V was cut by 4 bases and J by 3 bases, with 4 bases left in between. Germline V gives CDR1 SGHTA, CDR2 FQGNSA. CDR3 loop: CASSSHYEQYF. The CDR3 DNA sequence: TGTGCCAGCAGCTCCCACTACGAGCAGTACTTC.

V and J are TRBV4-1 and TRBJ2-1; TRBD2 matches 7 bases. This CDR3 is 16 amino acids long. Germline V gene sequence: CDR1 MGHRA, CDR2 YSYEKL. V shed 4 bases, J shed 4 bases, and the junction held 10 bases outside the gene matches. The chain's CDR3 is CASSPPGRERYNEQFF. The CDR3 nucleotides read TGCGCCAGCAGCCCCCCGGGGCGGGAGAGATACAATGAGCAGTTCTTC.

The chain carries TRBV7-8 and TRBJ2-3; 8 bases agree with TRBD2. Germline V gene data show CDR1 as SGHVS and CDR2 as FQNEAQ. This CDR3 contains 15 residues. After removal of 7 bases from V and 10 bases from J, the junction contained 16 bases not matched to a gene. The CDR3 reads CASTPLAGGTPAQYF. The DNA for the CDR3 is TGTGCCAGCACCCCCCTAGCGGGTGGTACCCCTGCGCAGTATTTT.

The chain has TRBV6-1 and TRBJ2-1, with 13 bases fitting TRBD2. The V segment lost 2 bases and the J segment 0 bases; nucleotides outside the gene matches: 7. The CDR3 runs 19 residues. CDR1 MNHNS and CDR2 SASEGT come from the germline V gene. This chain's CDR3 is CASSELTSGGTSSYNEQFF. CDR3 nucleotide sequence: TGTGCCAGCAGTGAATTGACTAGCGGGGGGACGAGCTCCTACAATGAGCAGTTCTTC.

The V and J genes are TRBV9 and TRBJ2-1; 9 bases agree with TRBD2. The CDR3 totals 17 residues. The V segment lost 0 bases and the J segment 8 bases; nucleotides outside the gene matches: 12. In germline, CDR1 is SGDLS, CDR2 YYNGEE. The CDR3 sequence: CASSVATMGTSSDEQFF. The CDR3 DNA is TGTGCCAGCAGCGTAGCTACGATGGGGACTAGCAGCGATGAGCAGTTCTTC.

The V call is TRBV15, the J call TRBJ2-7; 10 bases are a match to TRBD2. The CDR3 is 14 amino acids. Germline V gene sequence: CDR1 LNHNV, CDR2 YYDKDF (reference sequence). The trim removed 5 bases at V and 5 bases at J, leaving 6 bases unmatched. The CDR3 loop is CATSLSSGSDEQYF. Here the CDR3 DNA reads TGTGCCACCAGCCTCTCTAGCGGGAGCGACGAGCAGTACTTC.

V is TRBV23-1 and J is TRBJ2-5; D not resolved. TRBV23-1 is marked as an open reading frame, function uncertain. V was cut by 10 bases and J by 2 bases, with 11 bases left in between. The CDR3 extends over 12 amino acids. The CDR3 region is CATLGEQETQYF. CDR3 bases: TGCGCCACCTTGGGCGAGCAAGAGACCCAGTACTTC.

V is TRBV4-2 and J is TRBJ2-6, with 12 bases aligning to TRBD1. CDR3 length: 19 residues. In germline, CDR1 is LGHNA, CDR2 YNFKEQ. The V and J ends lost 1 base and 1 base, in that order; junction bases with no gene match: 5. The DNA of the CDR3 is TGTGCCAGCAGCCAAGTTCCGGGACAGGGGGCTTCTGGGGCCAACGTCCTGACTTTC. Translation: CASSQVPGQGASGANVLTF.

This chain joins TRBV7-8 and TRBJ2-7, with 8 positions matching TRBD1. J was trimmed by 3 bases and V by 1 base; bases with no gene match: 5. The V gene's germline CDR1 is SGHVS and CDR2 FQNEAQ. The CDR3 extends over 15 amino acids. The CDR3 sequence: CASSLEDRVSYEQYF. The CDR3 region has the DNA TGTGCCAGCAGCTTAGAGGACAGGGTTAGCTACGAGCAGTACTTC.

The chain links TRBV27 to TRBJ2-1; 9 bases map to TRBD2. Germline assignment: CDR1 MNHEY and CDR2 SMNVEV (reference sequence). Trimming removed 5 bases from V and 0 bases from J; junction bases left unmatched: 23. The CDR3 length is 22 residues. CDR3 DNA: TGTGCCAGCAGTCCCGCTGTTCAGCGGTCTTGGCGGGAGGGCAGCTCCTACAATGAGCAGTTCTTC. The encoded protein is CASSPAVQRSWREGSSYNEQFF.

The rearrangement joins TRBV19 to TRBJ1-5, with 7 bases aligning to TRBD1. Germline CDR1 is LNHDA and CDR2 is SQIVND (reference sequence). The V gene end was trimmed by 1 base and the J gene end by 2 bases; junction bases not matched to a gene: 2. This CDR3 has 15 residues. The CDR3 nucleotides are TGTGCCAGTAGTATAGCCGGACAGGGCAATCAGCCCCAGCATTTT. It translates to CASSIAGQGNQPQHF.

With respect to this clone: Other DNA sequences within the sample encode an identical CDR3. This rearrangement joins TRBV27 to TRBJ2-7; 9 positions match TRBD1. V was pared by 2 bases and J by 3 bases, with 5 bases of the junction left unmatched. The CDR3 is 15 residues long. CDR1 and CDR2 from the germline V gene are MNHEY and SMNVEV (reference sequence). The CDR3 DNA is TGTGCCAGCAGTTTACTGGGACAGGGTAGCTACGAGCAGTACTTC. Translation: CASSLLGQGSYEQYF.

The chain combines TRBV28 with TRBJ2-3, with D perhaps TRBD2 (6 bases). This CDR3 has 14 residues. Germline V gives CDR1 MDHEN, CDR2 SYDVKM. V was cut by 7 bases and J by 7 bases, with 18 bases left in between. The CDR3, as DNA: TGTGCCAGCACCTATGTGCGGGGACTGTATACGCAGTATTTT. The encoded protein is CASTYVRGLYTQYF.

CDR3 sequence reads: CASELAGSSEQFF. In DNA form, the CDR3 reads TGTGCCAGTGAACTAGCGGGTTCTAGTGAGCAGTTCTTC. The J gene is TRBJ2-1, the V gene TRBV11-2; 9 nucleotides align to TRBD2. V gave up 9 bases and J gave up 9 bases; unmatched junction bases: 9. CDR1 SGHAT and CDR2 FQNNGV come from the germline V gene. The CDR3 is made up of 13 amino acids.

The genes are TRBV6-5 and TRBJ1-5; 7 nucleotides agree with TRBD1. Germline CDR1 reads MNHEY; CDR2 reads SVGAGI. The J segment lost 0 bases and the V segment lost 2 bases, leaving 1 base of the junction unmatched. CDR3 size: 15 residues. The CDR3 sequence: CASSYRTGSNQPQHF. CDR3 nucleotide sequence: TGTGCCAGCAGTTACCGGACAGGTAGCAATCAGCCCCAGCATTTT.

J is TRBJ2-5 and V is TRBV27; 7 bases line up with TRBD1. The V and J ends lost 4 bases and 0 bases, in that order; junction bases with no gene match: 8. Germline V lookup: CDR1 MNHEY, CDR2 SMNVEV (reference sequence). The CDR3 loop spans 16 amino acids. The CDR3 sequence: CASSYNRGPYQETQYF. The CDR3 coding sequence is TGTGCCAGCAGTTATAACAGGGGTCCGTACCAAGAGACCCAGTACTTC.